A single sample gave rise to the 4 T cell receptor beta chains below, sequenced in a study of shared clonotypes between healthy human individuals. Produced via immunoSEQ multiplex PCR; TCRdb's table is partial and in-frame only. Of 2 million or so clones listed, 95% are singletons. The sequenced material came from naive CD4+ T cells sorted from blood. Noted subset: CD45RA+ positively selected. All receptors come from a man between 18 and 35 years old in good health.

The chain couples TRBV6-1 to TRBJ1-3; perhaps TRBD1 as D (5 bases). Trimming stripped 1 base from V and 5 bases from J, with 9 bases between. CDR3 size: 14 residues. Germline V gene lookup returns CDR1 MNHNS and CDR2 SASEGT. CDR3 DNA: TGTGCCAGCAGTGAAGGCCGGGGACGAAACACCATATATTTT. Protein sequence: CASSEGRGRNTIYF.

The gene calls are TRBV2 and TRBJ2-1, with a possible D match to TRBD1 (6 bases). CDR3 length: 20 amino acids. The germline V gene has CDR1 SNHLY and CDR2 FYNNEI. The V end lost 6 bases, the J end lost 1 base, and 28 bases lay between the germline ends. For the CDR3, the DNA is TGTGCCAGCAGATACCCAAGGACAGATTCAGGGCAGGGTTCCTACAATGAGCAGTTCTTC. Its protein is CASRYPRTDSGQGSYNEQFF.

The chain uses TRBV9 and TRBJ2-1; D unclear. The V end was cut by 3 bases, the J end by 7 bases, with 11 bases between. CDR1 is SGDLS, CDR2 YYNGEE, per germline. This CDR3 is 13 amino acids long. The DNA of the CDR3 is TGTGCCAGCAGCGCCGGTCCTGGGAATGAGCAGTTCTTC. This sequence encodes CASSAGPGNEQFF.

The rearrangement links TRBV4-1 to TRBJ2-1, with D uncertain. The CDR3 contains 15 residues. Germline-derived CDR1 and CDR2 are MGHRA and YSYEKL. Trimming removed 1 base at V and 0 bases at J, with 7 bases between. CDR3 region: CASSQAESSYNEQFF. The CDR3 DNA follows: TGCGCCAGCAGCCAAGCCGAGAGCTCCTACAATGAGCAGTTCTTC.